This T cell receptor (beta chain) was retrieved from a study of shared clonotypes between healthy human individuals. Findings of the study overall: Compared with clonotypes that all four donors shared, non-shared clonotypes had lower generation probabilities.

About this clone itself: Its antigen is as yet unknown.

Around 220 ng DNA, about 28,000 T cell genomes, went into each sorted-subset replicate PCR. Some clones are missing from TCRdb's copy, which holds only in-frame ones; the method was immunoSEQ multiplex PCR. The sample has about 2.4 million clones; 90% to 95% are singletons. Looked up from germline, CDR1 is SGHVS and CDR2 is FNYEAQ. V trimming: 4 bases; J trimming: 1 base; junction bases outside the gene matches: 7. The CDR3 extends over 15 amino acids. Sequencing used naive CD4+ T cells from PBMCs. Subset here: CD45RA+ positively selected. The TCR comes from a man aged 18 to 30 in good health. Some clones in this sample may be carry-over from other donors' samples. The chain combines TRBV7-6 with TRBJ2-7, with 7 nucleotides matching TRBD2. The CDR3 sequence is CASSSPGAGSYEQYF. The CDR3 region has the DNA TGTGCCAGCAGCTCCCCGGGAGCGGGGTCCTACGAGCAGTACTTC. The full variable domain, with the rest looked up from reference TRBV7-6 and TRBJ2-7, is GAGVSQSPRYKVTKRGQDVALRCDPISGHVSLYWYRQALGQGPEFLTYFNYEAQQDKSGLPNDRFSAERPEGSISTLTIQRTEQRDSAMYRCASSSPGAGSYEQYFGPGTRLTVT.